The T cell receptor beta chain described here comes from a study of blood T cells in healthy people across ages (dated by TCRdb to between 2014 and 2017). Concerning the study at large: In model experiments, template switching captured roughly one uniquely barcoded TCR beta cDNA molecule for every two T cells. To track age-related changes in TCR beta repertoire diversity, the study relied on deep sequencing normalized with unique cDNA molecular identifiers. Donors were grouped into four age groups: young (average roughly 17 years), middle-aged (around 39), aged (62) and long-lived (approximately 75). To avoid experimental bias, donors of different ages were randomly spread across the sequencing lanes. Using the same blood draw, the study looked at two additional independent replicas of 1 million unique cDNA reads for two donors, one aged 18 to 30 and the other aged 80 or older.

Library preparation employed 5' RACE. TCRdb shows the sequencer as Illumina HiSeq 2500. A second PCR of about 6 to 11 cycles was performed with a sample-barcoded 5' primer and a J-beta primer mix. A template-switch 5' adaptor carrying 12 random nucleotides introduced a unique molecular identifier onto each TCR beta cDNA molecule. Each sample yielded at least 2.5 million CDR3-containing paired-end reads. The Mint cDNA synthesis kit, primed by a TRBC-specific oligonucleotide, was used to synthesize first-strand cDNA from all RNA. After uracil-DNA glycosylase treatment, a first 18-cycle PCR used universal primers M1SS and BC2_uni_R on all cDNA. Per the authors' processing: Normalization of each sample was performed by random selection of 1 million high-quality reads, each carrying a distinct molecular identifier. Reads sharing molecular identifiers were discarded rather than binned into consensus sequences. MiTCR, run with a Q25 quality threshold and the strictest error-elimination algorithm, handled CDR3 identification, clonotype clustering and error correction. A nonparametric unseen species model with Euler transformation was used to estimate lower-bound total TCR beta diversity. The public reads were reanalyzed by TCRdb: fastp trimming at Q25, MiXCR alignment, in-frame beta chains only. When rows share a CDR3 protein, they turn into one entry using the most common DNA and genes. The V and J calls follow TCRdb's processing rather than the paper's. The sample contains roughly 1,500,000 distinct CDR3 sequences, roughly 40% of them found a single time. Roughly 7.9% of the sample lies in the top ten.

Results and caveats for the whole study, not just this receptor: As age increased, observed TCR beta diversity per million T cells dropped in a roughly linear way, and a significant reduction was already evident by age roughly 40. Because the CMV infection status of the donors was unknown, age-related changes in expanded clonotypes may potentially have been confounded. Estimates of total diversity based on one million sequenced T cells were considered lower bounds and underestimates. Conclusive comparison of naive and antigen-experienced compartments was prevented by the profiling of bulk unsorted PBMCs. Compared with the aged group, the long-lived group had more naive CD4+ T cells, fewer expanded clones and increased TCR diversity, a pattern suggesting age selection. The percentage of naive T cells measured by flow cytometry correlated strongly with observed TCR beta diversity.

V is pruned by 5 bases and J by 2 bases, leaving 9 bases of the junction without a gene match. Spanning cysteine to phenylalanine, the CDR3 consists of 16 amino acids. CDR3 DNA only is kept here, 48 bases in frame from base 1. CDR1 and CDR2 were assigned from the germline V gene as SGHTA and FQGNSA. The 39 donors, aged 6 to 90 years, were systemically healthy Caucasian individuals from Russia. Each donor gave approximately 10 milliliters of peripheral blood, collected into EDTA-treated Vacutainer tubes. Ficoll-Paque density-gradient centrifugation was used to isolate PBMCs, with at least 6.5 million obtained per sample. Trizol reagent was used to extract total RNA from the PBMCs, yielding at least 5.5 micrograms per sample. For every donor, flow cytometry on a PBMC aliquot measured the percentage of naive CD45RAhigh/CD27high T cells. Turning to this clonotype: Its antigen target is currently unknown. No much larger clone exists at a distance of one base, and base qualities are not known.

Sequenced: blood. Recombination joined TRBV7-2 with TRBJ2-3; 8 bases in the junction line up with TRBD2. This receptor was obtained from a woman under 30 in good health. The CDR3 is CASSIDRTSPTDTQYF. The nucleotide sequence is given as TGTGCCAGCAGCATCGACAGGACTAGCCCCACAGATACGCAGTATTTT.